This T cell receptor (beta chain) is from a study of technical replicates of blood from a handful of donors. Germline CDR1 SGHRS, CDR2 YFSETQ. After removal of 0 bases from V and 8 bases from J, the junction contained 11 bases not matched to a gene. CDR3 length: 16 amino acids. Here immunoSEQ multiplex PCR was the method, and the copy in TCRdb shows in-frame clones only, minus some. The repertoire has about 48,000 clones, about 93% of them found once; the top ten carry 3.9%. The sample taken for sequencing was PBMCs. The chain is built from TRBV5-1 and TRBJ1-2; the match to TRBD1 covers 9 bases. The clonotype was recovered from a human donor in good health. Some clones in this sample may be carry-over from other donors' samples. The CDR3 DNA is TGCGCCAGCAGCTTGGGGCAACAGGGGGCACCCCGGGGCTACACCTTC. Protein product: CASSLGQQGAPRGYTF.